This T cell receptor (beta chain) was observed in a study of draining lymph node invasion in breast cancer (TCRdb year 2020). Notes on the research overall: Nodal metastasis was diagnosed by histology and cytokeratin immunohistochemistry and confirmed by EpCAM/CD45 flow cytometry. Each patient contributed matched non-invaded and tumor-invaded tumor-draining lymph nodes plus the primary tumor, profiled for both Treg and Tconv subsets. Across breast cancer tissues, a separate targeted assay used bulk TCR-beta CDR3 sequencing to compare sorted memory regulatory T cells with memory conventional CD4 T cells. Lymph nodes from several patients were covered by the separate targeted TCR sequencing, and for three of those patients the primary tumors were sequenced as well. Overall study results and their limits: Some of the top 100 tumor clones were detected in invaded and non-invaded nodes, suggesting recirculation between tumor and draining nodes. Roughly 13-22% of Treg TCRs were shared with Tconvs per tissue, interpreted as suggesting peripheral Treg induction. According to the targeted TCR-seq data, Tregs appeared to be more clonally expanded than Tconvs in every tissue, and both subsets had lower diversity in tumor than in lymph nodes. Shared TCRs between Treg and Tconv subsets were considered suggestive but not proof of common clonal origin. Data could not resolve whether Treg conversion occurred in a given organ or whether converted Tregs recirculated between nodes and tumor. The tumor top-100 clone tracking analysis could be carried out in only two patients.

For memory conventional CD4 T cells, the sort was based on CD4+ CD45RA- CD25- cells. Each tumor-draining lymph node was classified as non-invaded if metastatic tumor cells were absent and as invaded if metastatic tumor cells were present. Before staining and sorting, T cells were pre-enriched using a Miltenyi Pan T Cell isolation kit. Primary tumors were characterized by immunohistochemistry for estrogen receptor, progesterone receptor, HER2 and Ki-67. Fresh surgical tissue was processed within a few hours after surgery by cutting into small fragments. Tissue fragments were enzymatically digested with Liberase TL plus DNase for 20 minutes and filtered through a 40-micrometer strainer. After DAPI live/dead staining, cells were sorted on a BD FACS Aria II at roughly 98-99% purity. Sorted cells were lysed in TCL buffer, and RNA was purified using a Norgen Single Cell RNA purification kit that included DNase treatment.

As for this clonotype: No antigen is known for it. Base qualities are not at hand, and no much larger clone is one base apart.

Libraries were constructed by bulk RNA-seq. Sequencing was performed on an Illumina HiSeq 2500. The original pipeline was this. For the separate targeted TCR-seq dataset, CDR3 sequences were extracted and quantified from raw reads using MiXCR version 2.1.5 with default parameters. The separate targeted TCR-seq dataset defined each TCR-beta clone by its combination of V gene, J gene and CDR3 sequence. For the separate targeted TCR-seq dataset, clones with fewer than three counts were filtered out, after which only the 90% most strongly expressed clones in each sample were kept. The separate targeted TCR-seq dataset calculated Treg-Tconv overlap for each tissue as the number of shared clones divided by the total number of Treg clones, multiplied by 100. TCRdb cleaned the public reads at Q25 with fastp, built clones with MiXCR and kept in-frame beta chains. Records with the same CDR3 protein are collapsed into one entry carrying the most frequent genes and DNA. The V and J calls, along with clone size, are taken from TCRdb and not from the paper's own processing. Recorded for this sample are several thousand distinct CDR3 sequences; about three quarters of them occurred a single time. The biggest ten clones account for 1.5% to 2% of the sample.

The junction shows trimming of 4 bases on V and 5 bases on J, and the gene matches do not reach 4 bases of it. CDR1 and CDR2 were assigned from the germline V gene as MNHEY and SVGAGI. The CDR3 sequence holds 13 residues, the cysteine and phenylalanine included. Solely the CDR3 DNA is kept, with 39 bases framed from the first base. The source of this sequence is a female donor with luminal breast cancer. This sequence uses TRBV6-5 and TRBJ1-2; TRBD1 matches 7 bases in the middle. The sample consisted of sorted memory CD4+ effector T cells from a lymph node. This specimen's cell subset or site label, interpreted: CD45RA-negative sorted CD4+ T cells (memory Tconv or effector/memory Treg). This receptor has the CDR3 CASSSRQGYGYTF. The DNA sequence is TGTGCCAGCAGTTCTCGACAGGGATATGGCTACACCTTC.